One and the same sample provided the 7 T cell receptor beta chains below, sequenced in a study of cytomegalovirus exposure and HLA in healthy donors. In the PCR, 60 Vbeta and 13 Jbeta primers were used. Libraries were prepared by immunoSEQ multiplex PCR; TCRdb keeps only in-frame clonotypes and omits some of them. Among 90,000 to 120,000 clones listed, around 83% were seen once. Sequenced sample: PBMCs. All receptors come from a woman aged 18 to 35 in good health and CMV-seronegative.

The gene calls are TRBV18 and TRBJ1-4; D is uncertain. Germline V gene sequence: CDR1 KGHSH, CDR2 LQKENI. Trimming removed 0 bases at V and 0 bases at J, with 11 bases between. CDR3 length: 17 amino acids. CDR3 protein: CASSPPYEAATNEKLFF. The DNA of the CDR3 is TGTGCCAGCTCACCACCGTACGAGGCGGCAACTAATGAAAAACTGTTTTTT. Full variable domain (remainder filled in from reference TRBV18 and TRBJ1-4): NAGVMQNPRHLVRRRGQEARLRCSPMKGHSHVYWYRQLPEEGLKFMVYLQKENIIDESGMPKERFSAEFPKEGPSILRIQQVVRGDSAAYFCASSPPYEAATNEKLFFGSGTQLSVL.

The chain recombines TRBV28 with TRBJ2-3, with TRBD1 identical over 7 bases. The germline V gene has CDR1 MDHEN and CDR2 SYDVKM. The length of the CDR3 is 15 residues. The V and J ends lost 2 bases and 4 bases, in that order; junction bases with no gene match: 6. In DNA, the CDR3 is TGTGCCAGCAGTTTACGACAGGGCCTTGCAGATACGCAGTATTTT. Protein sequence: CASSLRQGLADTQYF.

CDR3 DNA: TGTGCCAGCAGCAATTGGACAGGGGGGAATGAAAAACTGTTTTTT. This encodes CASSNWTGGNEKLFF. V is TRBV7-9 and J is TRBJ1-4, with 10 bases identical to TRBD1. Germline CDR1 SEHNR, CDR2 FQNEAQ (reference sequence). CDR3 length: 15 amino acids. Trimming removed 5 bases from V and 5 bases from J; junction bases left unmatched: 5.

This chain's CDR3 is CATSRDGQGDSSAFF. The CDR3 nucleotides read TGTGCCACCAGCAGGGATGGACAGGGGGACTCTAGCGCTTTCTTT. The rearrangement joins TRBV15 to TRBJ1-1, with 10 bases aligning to TRBD1. V lost 3 bases and J lost 11; bases outside the gene matches: 12. The CDR3 spans 15 residues. Germline V lookup: CDR1 LNHNV, CDR2 YYDKDF (reference sequence). Full variable domain (remainder filled in from reference TRBV15 and TRBJ1-1): DAMVIQNPRYQVTQFGKPVTLSCSQTLNHNVMYWYQQKSSQAPKLLFHYYDKDFNNEADTPDNFQSRRPNTSFCFLDIRSPGLGDTAMYLCATSRDGQGDSSAFFGQGTRLTVV.

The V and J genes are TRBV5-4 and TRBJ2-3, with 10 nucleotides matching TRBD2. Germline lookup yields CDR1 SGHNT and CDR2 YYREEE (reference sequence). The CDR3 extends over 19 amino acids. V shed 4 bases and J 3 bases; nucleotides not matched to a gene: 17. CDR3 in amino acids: CASSPPGTLAGYRTDTQYF. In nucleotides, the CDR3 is TGTGCCAGCAGCCCCCCTGGTACACTAGCGGGATATCGGACAGATACGCAGTATTTT.

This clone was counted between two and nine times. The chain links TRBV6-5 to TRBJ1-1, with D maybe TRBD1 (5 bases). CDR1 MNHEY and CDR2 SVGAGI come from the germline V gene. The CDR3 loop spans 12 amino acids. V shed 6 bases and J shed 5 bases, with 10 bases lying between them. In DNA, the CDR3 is TGTGCCAGCAGAAGACCAGGGACTGAAGCTTTCTTT. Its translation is CASRRPGTEAFF.

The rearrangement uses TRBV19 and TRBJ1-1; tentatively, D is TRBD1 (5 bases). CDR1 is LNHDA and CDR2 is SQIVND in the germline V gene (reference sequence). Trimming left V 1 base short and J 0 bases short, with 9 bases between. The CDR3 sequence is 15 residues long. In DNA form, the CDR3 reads TGTGCCAGTAGTATAGTCGCAGGGCTGAACACTGAAGCTTTCTTT. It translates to CASSIVAGLNTEAFF.